This section outlines one TCR beta chain sequence together with its context. Its antigen is currently unknown. Assay used: immunoSEQ multiplex PCR; TCRdb lists only in-frame clones, some missing. This table has 120,000 to 150,000 clones, under 95% appearing once. This specimen belongs to a study of T cell responses to AZD1222 COVID-19 vaccine. Study in general: Combined were second doses at about 4 or about 12 weeks.

Whole-study results and caveats: Baseline serostatus was positive in only a handful of AZD1222 recipients. Rises in breadth and depth of Spike-specific TCRs came after two AZD1222 doses. Unmutated regions of variants are reportedly targeted by nearly half of spike-specific TCRs.

Germline CDR1 and CDR2: SGHNT and YYREEE (reference sequence). CDR3 length: 13 amino acids. Trimming took off 0 bases at V and 5 bases at J, with 8 bases between the two ends. Here the sequenced sample was peripheral blood, taken on day 0 of AZD1222 vaccination. The TCR sequence derives from an adult in good health. V gene TRBV5-4 combines with J gene TRBJ1-1; TRBD1 might be the D (5 bases). CDR3 residues: CASSLGTTTEAFF. CDR3 sequence (DNA): TGTGCCAGCAGCTTGGGGACAACAACTGAAGCTTTCTTT.